This TCR beta chain was retrieved from a study of cytomegalovirus exposure and HLA in healthy donors. The J segment lost 7 bases and the V segment lost 4 bases, leaving 11 bases of the junction unmatched. Germline V lookup: CDR1 SGHRS, CDR2 YFSETQ. This CDR3 region has 15 residues. Overall study findings and caveats: The authors excluded some V segments, including TRBV6-2 and TRBV6-3, as indistinguishable. Analyses of presence and absence presupposed an approximately uniform sequencing depth across donors. Productive rates of about 90% or about 30% were seen for most TCR beta V segments in an earlier analysis. Per published accounts, TCR beta sequences correctly predicted the HLA-A and HLA-B alleles of most subjects.

This clone was counted a single time. The target antigen is unknown. PCR involved 60 Vbeta and 13 Jbeta primers. Sequencing was performed with immunoSEQ multiplex PCR; in TCRdb, only in-frame clones are kept and a portion is missing. The data hold about 150,000 clones, with about 82% observed a single time. The sample taken for sequencing was PBMCs. The chain recombines TRBV5-1 with TRBJ2-4; 7 bases fit TRBD1. The clonotype originates from a woman aged 35 to 49 in good health and CMV-seropositive. The CDR3 region has the DNA TGCGCCAGCAGCCCGGAGACGACAGGGTGGAACATTCAGTACTTC. Protein: CASSPETTGWNIQYF.